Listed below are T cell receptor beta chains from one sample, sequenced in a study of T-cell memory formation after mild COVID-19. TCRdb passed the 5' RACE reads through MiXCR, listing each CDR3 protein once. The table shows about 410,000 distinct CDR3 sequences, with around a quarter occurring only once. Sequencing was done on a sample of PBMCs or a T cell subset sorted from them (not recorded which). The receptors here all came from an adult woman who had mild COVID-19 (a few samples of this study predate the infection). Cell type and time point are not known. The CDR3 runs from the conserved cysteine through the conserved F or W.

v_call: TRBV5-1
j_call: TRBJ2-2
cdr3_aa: CASSLAGGDTGELFF

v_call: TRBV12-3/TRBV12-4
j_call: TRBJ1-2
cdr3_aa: CASSLFGTAPQHGYTF

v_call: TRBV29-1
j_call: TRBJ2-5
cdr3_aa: CSVEQAGEEETQYF

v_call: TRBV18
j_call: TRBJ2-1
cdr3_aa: CASSPPTTSYNEQFF

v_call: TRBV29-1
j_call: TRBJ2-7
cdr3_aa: CSALGGTPYEQYF

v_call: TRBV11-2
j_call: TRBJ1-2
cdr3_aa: CASSPPDRGRHGYTF

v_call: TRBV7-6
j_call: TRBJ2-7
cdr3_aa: CASSSGPAGTEYEQYF

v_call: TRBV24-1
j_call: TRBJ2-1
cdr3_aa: CATSDLLIGAVQFF

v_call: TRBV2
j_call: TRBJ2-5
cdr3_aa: CASSPGLSQETQYF

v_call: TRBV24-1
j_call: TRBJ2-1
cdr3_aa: CATASGQGWNNEQFF

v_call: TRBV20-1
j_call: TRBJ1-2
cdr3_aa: CSARAGGARYGYTF

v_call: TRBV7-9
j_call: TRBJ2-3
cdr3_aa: CASSSTGTAYTDTQYF

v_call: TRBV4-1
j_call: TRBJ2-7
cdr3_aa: CASSQERGAEQYF

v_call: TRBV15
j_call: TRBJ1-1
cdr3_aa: CATSRQGHTEAFF

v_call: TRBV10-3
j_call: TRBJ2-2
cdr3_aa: CAISDEGTGELFF

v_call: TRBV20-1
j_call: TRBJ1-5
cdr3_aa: CSARVREQPQHF

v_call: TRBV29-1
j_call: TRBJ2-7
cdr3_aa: CSVEEGHTYEQYF

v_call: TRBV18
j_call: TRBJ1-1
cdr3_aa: CASSPRAGALGGNTEAFF

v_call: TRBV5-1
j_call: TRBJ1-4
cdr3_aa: CASSFGTDNEKLFF

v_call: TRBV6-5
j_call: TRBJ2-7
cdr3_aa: CASSPPVTYEQYF

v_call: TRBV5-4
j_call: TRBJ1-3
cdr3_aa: CASSFDLGNSGNTIYF

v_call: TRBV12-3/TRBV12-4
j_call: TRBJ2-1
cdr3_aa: CASNFPFTRETSGPLGNEQFF

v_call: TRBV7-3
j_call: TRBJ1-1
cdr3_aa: CASSNMGLQEAFF

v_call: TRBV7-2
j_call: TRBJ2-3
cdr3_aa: CASSSYGTSGGTDTQYF

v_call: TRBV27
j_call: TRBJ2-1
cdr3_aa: CASSWGSSYNEQFF

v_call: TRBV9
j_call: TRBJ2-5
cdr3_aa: CASSVFWGETQYF

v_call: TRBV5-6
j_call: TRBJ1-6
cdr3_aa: CASSLLISRSSYDSPLHF

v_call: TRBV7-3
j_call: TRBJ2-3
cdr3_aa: CASSPTTSGFTDTQYF

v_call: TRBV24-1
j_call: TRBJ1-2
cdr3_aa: CATSAENRGDYGYTF

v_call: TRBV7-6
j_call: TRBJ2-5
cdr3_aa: CASSPNLGPVHRTQYF

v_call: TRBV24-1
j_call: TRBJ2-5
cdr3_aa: CATSLRGADKETQYF

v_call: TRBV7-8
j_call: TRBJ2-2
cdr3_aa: CASSLAVSYTGELFF

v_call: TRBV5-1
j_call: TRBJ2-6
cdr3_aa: CASSLAGLSGANVLTF

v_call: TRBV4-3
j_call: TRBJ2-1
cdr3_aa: CASSQDRASRYNEQFF

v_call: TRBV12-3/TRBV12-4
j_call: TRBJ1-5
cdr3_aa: CASSPQGRYSNQPQHF

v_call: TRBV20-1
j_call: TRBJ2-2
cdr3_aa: CSARAPGGTGELFF

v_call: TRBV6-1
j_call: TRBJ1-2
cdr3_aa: CASSAPEGGLDYGYTF

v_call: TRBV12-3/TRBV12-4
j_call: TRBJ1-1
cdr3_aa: CASSLQGGAFF

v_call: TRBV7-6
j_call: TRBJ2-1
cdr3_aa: CASSLVGGVNEQFF

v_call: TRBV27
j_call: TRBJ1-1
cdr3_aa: CASSRTGTLMNTEAFF

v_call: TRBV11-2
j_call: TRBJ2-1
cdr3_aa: CASSLEASGWGEQFF

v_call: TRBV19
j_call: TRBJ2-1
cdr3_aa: CAVGSYNEQFF

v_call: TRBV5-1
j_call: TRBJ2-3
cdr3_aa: CASSSLKFGGTDTQYF

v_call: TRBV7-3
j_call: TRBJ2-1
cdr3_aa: CASSLNARGAGNEQFF

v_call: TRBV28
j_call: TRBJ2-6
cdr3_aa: CASNLPGANVLTF

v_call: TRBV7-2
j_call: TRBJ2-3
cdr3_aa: CASSRNSIDTQYF

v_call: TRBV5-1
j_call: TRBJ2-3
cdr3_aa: CASSLVPSDTQYF

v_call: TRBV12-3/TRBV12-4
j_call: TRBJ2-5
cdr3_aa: CASRIREGGETQYF

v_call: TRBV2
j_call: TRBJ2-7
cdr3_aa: CASRETSGGSPYEQYF

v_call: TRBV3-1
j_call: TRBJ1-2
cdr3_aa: CASSQDPGSGYTF